This record looks at one T cell receptor beta chain sequence and its context. This CDR3 contains 18 residues. CDR1 WSHSY and CDR2 SAAADI come from the germline V gene. With 3 bases clipped from V and 0 bases from J, the junction kept 9 bases outside the gene matches. The sample comes from a study of blood T cell repertoires in COVID-19. TCRdb keeps only in-frame clones here, not all; method: immunoSEQ multiplex PCR. Found here are about 73,000 clones, roughly 87% of them singletons; the top ten hold around 10%. The source is an elderly man with acute or convalescent COVID-19. The material sequenced was peripheral blood. The chain joins TRBV10-2 to TRBJ1-3, with 9 bases that match TRBD1. DNA for the CDR3: TGCGCCAGCAGTGACCTAGGACAGGGGACAAGCTCTGGAAACACCATATATTTT. Translating it yields CASSDLGQGTSSGNTIYF.